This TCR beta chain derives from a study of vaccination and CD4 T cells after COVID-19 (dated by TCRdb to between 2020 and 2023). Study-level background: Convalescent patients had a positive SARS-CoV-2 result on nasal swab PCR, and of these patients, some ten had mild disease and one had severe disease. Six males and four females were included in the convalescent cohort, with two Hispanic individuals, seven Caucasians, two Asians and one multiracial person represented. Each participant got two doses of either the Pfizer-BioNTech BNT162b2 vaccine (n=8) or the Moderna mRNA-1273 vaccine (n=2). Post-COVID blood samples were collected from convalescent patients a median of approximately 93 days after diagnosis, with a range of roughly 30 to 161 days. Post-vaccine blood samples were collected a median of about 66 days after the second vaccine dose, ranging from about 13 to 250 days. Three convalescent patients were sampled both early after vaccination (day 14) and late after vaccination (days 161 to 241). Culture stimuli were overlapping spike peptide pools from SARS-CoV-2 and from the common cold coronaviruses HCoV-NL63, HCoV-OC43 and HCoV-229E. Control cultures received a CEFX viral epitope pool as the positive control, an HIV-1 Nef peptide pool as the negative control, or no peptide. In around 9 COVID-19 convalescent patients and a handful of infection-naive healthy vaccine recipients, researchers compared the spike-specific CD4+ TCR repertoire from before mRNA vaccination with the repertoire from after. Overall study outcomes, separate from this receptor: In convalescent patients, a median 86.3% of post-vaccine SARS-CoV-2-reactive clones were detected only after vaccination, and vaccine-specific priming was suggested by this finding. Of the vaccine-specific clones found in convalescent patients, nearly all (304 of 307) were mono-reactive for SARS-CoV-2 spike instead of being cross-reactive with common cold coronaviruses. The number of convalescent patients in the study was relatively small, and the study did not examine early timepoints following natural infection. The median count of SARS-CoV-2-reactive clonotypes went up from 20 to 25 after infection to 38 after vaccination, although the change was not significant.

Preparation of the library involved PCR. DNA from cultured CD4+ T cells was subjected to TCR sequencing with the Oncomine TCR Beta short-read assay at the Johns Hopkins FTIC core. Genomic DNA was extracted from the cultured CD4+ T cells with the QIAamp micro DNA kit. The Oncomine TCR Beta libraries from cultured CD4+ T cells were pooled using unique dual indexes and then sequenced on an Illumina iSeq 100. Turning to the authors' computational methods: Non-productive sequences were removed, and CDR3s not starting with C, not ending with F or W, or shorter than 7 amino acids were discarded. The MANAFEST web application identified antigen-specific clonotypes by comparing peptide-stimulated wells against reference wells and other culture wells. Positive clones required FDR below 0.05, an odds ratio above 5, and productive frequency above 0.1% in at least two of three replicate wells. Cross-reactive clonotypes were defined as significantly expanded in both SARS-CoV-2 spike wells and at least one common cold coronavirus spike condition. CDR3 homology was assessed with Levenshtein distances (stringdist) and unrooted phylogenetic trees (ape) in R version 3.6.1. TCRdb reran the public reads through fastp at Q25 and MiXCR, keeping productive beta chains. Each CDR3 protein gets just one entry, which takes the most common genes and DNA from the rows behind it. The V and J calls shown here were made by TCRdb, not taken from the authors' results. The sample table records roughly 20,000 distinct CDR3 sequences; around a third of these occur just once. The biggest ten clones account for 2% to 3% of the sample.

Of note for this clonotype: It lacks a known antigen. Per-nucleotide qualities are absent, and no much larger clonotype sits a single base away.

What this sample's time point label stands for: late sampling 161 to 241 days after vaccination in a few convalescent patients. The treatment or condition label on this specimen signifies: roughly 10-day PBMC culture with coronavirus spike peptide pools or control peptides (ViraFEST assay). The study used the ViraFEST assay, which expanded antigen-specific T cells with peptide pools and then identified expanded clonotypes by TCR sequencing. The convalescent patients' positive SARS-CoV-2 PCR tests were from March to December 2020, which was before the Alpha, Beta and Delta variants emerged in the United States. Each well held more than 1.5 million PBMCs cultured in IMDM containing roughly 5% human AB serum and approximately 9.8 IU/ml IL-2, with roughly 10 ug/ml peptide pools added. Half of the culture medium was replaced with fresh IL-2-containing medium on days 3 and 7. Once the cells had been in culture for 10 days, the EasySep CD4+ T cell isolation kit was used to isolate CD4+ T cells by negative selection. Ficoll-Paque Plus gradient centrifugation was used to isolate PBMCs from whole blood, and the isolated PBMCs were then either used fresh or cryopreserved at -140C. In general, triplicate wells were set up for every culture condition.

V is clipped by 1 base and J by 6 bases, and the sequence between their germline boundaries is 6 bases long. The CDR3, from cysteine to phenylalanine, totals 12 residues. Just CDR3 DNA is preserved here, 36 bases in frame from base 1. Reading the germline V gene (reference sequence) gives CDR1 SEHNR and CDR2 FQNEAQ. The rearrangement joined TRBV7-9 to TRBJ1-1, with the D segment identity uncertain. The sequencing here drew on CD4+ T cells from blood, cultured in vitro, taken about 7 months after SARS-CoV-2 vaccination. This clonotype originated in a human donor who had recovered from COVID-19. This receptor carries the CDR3 CASSLGRAEAFF. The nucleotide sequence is TGTGCCAGCAGCTTAGGTCGGGCTGAAGCTTTCTTT.